The 25 T cell receptor beta chains below come from one sample, sequenced in a study of T cell responses to AZD1222 COVID-19 vaccine. Assay: immunoSEQ multiplex PCR; the TCRdb copy retains only in-frame clones and omits some. The sample carries more than 85,000 clones, 70% to 90% recorded once. Specimen: peripheral blood, collected 28 days after the second AZD1222 dose. The receptors originated from an adult who received the AZD1222 COVID-19 vaccine.

This sequence joins TRBV27 and TRBJ1-5; no clear D. The V end was cut by 3 bases, the J end by 1 base, with 7 bases between. The CDR3 totals 14 residues. The germline gives CDR1 MNHEY, CDR2 SMNVEV (reference sequence). For the CDR3, the DNA is TGTGCCAGCAGTTTTTCCCCGAGCAATCAGCCCCAGCATTTT. Encoded protein: CASSFSPSNQPQHF.

The CDR3 sequence: CASSLEKLNTEAFF. DNA of the CDR3: TGTGCCAGCAGCTTGGAGAAACTGAACACTGAAGCTTTCTTT. This chain connects TRBV11-3 to TRBJ1-1; no firm D call. V was trimmed by 3 bases and J by 0 bases, leaving 8 bases between them. This CDR3 is 14 amino acids long. Germline lookup yields CDR1 SGHNT and CDR2 YENEEA. Supplemented by reference TRBV11-3 and TRBJ1-1, the full variable domain reads EAGVVQSPRYKIIEKKQPVAFWCNPISGHNTLYWYLQNLGQGPELLIRYENEEAVDDSQLPKDRFSAERLKGVDSTLKIQPAELGDSAVYLCASSLEKLNTEAFFGQGTRLTVV.

This clone is a singleton in its sample. The chain combines TRBV11-3 with TRBJ1-1; TRBD1 matches at 11 bases. Per germline, CDR1 SGHNT and CDR2 YENEEA. The length of the CDR3 is 16 residues. V lost 5 bases and J lost 4; bases outside the gene matches: 9. The CDR3 spells CASSPGTGGAGTEAFF. The CDR3 DNA reads as TGTGCCAGCAGCCCCGGGACAGGGGGGGCCGGCACTGAAGCTTTCTTT.

The CDR3 loop is CASSAREGLNTEAFF. CDR3 nucleotide sequence: TGCGCCAGCAGCGCCCGAGAGGGGCTGAACACTGAAGCTTTCTTT. The chain uses TRBV5-1 and TRBJ1-1; D might be TRBD1 (5 bases). In germline, CDR1 is SGHRS, CDR2 YFSETQ. The V gene lost 4 bases and the J gene lost 0 bases, with 13 bases spanning the gap. The CDR3 runs 15 residues. Looking up the rest from reference TRBV5-1 and TRBJ1-1 gives the full variable domain: KAGVTQTPRYLIKTRGQQVTLSCSPISGHRSVSWYQQTPGQGLQFLFEYFSETQRNKGNFPGRFSGRQFSNSRSEMNVSTLELGDSALYLCASSAREGLNTEAFFGQGTRLTVV.

In its sample, this clone was seen a few times. This rearrangement joins TRBV5-5 to TRBJ1-1; the match to TRBD1 covers 7 bases. The ends lost 4 bases at V and 7 bases at J; junction bases unmatched: 4. Germline lookup yields CDR1 SGHKS and CDR2 YYEKEE (reference sequence). The CDR3 contains 12 residues. The CDR3 sequence is CASSPGTDEAFF. DNA for the CDR3: TGTGCCAGCAGCCCTGGGACAGATGAAGCTTTCTTT.

The CDR3 bases are TGTGCCAGCAGCTACAGAACTCAGCCAAACTATGGCTACACCTTC. As protein: CASSYRTQPNYGYTF. The V call is TRBV5-5, the J call TRBJ1-2; D is unclear. This CDR3 has 15 residues. V lost 3 bases and J 2 bases, leaving 14 bases between the germline ends. CDR1 is SGHKS, CDR2 YYEKEE, per germline (reference sequence).

The gene calls are TRBV11-3 and TRBJ1-3; unclear D gene. The CDR3 has 14 amino acids. In germline, CDR1 is SGHNT, CDR2 YENEEA. V lost 5 bases and J 0 bases, leaving 8 bases between the germline ends. The CDR3 loop is CASSPGYSGNTIYF. For the CDR3, the DNA is TGTGCCAGCAGCCCTGGGTACTCTGGAAACACCATATATTTT.

The chain employs TRBV3-1 (or the pseudogene TRBV3-2) and TRBJ1-2, with 8 bases lining up with TRBD1. J was trimmed by 0 bases and V by 4 bases; bases with no gene match: 4. Germline V lookup: CDR1 LGHDT, CDR2 YNNKEL (reference sequence). The CDR3 contains 15 residues. The CDR3 sequence: CASSRWTGTNYGYTF. CDR3 DNA: TGTGCCAGCAGCCGATGGACAGGGACTAACTATGGCTACACCTTC.

This chain joins TRBV30 and TRBJ2-5; D uncertain. The ends were cut back, 3 bases at V and 2 bases at J, with 13 bases in the middle. Germline V gives CDR1 GTSNPN, CDR2 SVGIG (reference sequence). The CDR3 totals 14 residues. CDR3 protein: CAWSPPQQQETQYF. CDR3 bases: TGTGCCTGGAGCCCCCCACAGCAACAAGAGACCCAGTACTTC.

This clone occurred once. The genes are TRBV12-3 or TRBV12-4 and TRBJ1-2; D might be TRBD1 (5 bases). The CDR3 is 13 amino acids. V lost 6 bases and J 3 bases, leaving 11 bases between the germline ends. CDR3 DNA sequence: TGTGCCAGCAGCCCGACAGAAGACTATGGCTACACCTTC. This encodes CASSPTEDYGYTF.

CDR3 coding DNA: TGTGCCAGCAGCTCTCCGACCGGGGGCTCCTACGAGCAGTACTTC. Its protein product is CASSSPTGGSYEQYF. The rearrangement uses TRBV9 and TRBJ2-7; D perhaps matches TRBD2 (6 bases). V shed 4 bases and J shed 0 bases, with 14 bases lying between them. The CDR3 runs to 15 residues. CDR1 is SGDLS and CDR2 is YYNGEE in the germline V gene.

The rearrangement joins TRBV5-6 to TRBJ1-2, with no clear D. This CDR3 is 13 amino acids long. V was pared by 4 bases and J by 5 bases, with 12 bases between. The germline V gene encodes CDR1 SGHDT and CDR2 YYEEEE. Here the CDR3 DNA reads TGTGCCAGCAGCCCTGGCCAGACTTATGGCTACACCTTC. Translated: CASSPGQTYGYTF.

The J gene is TRBJ1-1, the V gene TRBV5-1, with D perhaps matching TRBD1 (6 bases). This CDR3 is built from 14 residues. Germline V gene data show CDR1 as SGHRS and CDR2 as YFSETQ. The V gene lost 1 base and the J gene lost 5 bases, with 12 bases spanning the gap. This chain's CDR3 is CASSLRGGETEAFF. The CDR3 nucleotides are TGCGCCAGCAGCTTGCGCGGGGGCGAGACTGAAGCTTTCTTT.

The rearrangement links TRBV4-1 to TRBJ1-3; TRBD1 is a possible D gene (5 bases). Trimming shortened V by 1 base and J by 4 bases, and 8 bases separated the two germline ends. The CDR3 has 14 amino acids. CDR1 is MGHRA, CDR2 YSYEKL, per germline. CDR3 sequence reads: CASSQGQGGNTIYF. CDR3 bases: TGCGCCAGCAGCCAAGGGCAGGGCGGAAACACCATATATTTT.

This sequence joins TRBV10-3 and TRBJ1-3; D is unclear. V was clipped by 0 bases and J by 4 bases, with 4 bases between them. Germline V CDR1 and CDR2: ENHRY, SYGVKD. This CDR3 has 13 amino acids. The CDR3 loop reads CAISESGGNTIYF. The DNA of the CDR3 is TGTGCCATCAGTGAGTCGGGAGGAAACACCATATATTTT.

The chain uses TRBV28 and TRBJ1-3, with D unresolved. Trimming took off 6 bases at V and 0 bases at J, with 9 bases between the two ends. Germline CDR1 MDHEN, CDR2 SYDVKM. This CDR3 comprises 14 residues. As DNA, the CDR3 is TGTGCCAGCAGGGCGCAAAACTCTGGAAACACCATATATTTT. Translating it yields CASRAQNSGNTIYF.

This rearrangement joins TRBV27 to TRBJ1-6, with unresolved D. This CDR3 is 14 amino acids long. V lost 6 bases to trimming and J lost 10 bases, with 16 bases between them. CDR1 is MNHEY and CDR2 is SMNVEV in the germline V gene (reference sequence). The CDR3, as DNA: TGTGCCAGCAGGGTACGTGAGGTATGGTCACCCCTCCACTTT. Protein: CASRVREVWSPLHF.

J is TRBJ1-1 and V is TRBV7-3; 7 positions match TRBD1. Losses at the gene ends were 5 bases for V and 3 bases for J; bases not matched to a gene: 3. Germline loops: CDR1 SGHTA, CDR2 FQGTGA. The CDR3 loop spans 13 amino acids. In DNA, the CDR3 is TGTGCCAGCAGCCGACAGGGCGACACTGAAGCTTTCTTT. This sequence encodes CASSRQGDTEAFF.

The gene calls are TRBV18 and TRBJ1-1, with 7 bases fitting TRBD1. The CDR3 loop spans 15 amino acids. Germline CDR1 reads KGHSH; CDR2 reads LQKENI. J was trimmed by 2 bases and V by 1 base; bases with no gene match: 4. The DNA for the CDR3 is TGTGCCAGCTCACCACAGACAGGGCGCAACACTGAAGCTTTCTTT. It yields the protein CASSPQTGRNTEAFF.

This clone showed up just a few times. The CDR3 here is CASRYEEGKLFF. The CDR3 nucleotides read TGTGCCAGCAGATATGAAGAAGGGAAACTGTTTTTT. The chain employs TRBV6-5 and TRBJ1-4, with D unclear. Germline V gene sequence: CDR1 MNHEY, CDR2 SVGAGI. The CDR3 has 12 amino acids. The V end was cut by 6 bases, the J end by 11 bases, with 13 bases between.

This clone is labeled as medium-sized. The chain combines TRBV6-1 with TRBJ2-3; 7 nucleotides match TRBD2. V was pared by 1 base and J by 1 base, with 5 bases of the junction left unmatched. Germline V CDR1 and CDR2: MNHNS, SASEGT. The CDR3 loop spans 16 amino acids. CDR3 amino acids: CASSEVVAGGTDTQYF. The DNA for the CDR3 is TGTGCCAGCAGTGAAGTCGTTGCGGGGGGCACAGATACGCAGTATTTT.

There are a few counts of this clone. The chain uses TRBV28 and TRBJ2-7; 7 bases align to TRBD1. Germline assignment: CDR1 MDHEN and CDR2 SYDVKM. The V segment lost 5 bases and the J segment 6 bases; nucleotides outside the gene matches: 13. This CDR3 has 15 residues. The CDR3 reads CASSLGGAVLGEQYF. CDR3 DNA sequence: TGTGCCAGCAGTCTAGGGGGCGCGGTCCTAGGCGAGCAGTACTTC.

The CDR3 sequence: CASSFSSQTTGELFF. DNA for the CDR3: TGCGCCAGCAGCTTTTCTTCACAGACCACCGGGGAGCTGTTTTTT. This chain uses TRBV5-1 with TRBJ2-2; D remains unclear. CDR1 is SGHRS, CDR2 YFSETQ, per germline. There are 15 residues in the CDR3. V shed 2 bases and J shed 4 bases, with 12 bases lying between them.

The chain is built from TRBV5-4 and TRBJ1-2; no firm D call. The V end was cut by 7 bases, the J end by 1 base, with 11 bases between. Germline-derived CDR1 and CDR2 are SGHNT and YYREEE (reference sequence). The CDR3 is made up of 13 amino acids. In nucleotides, the CDR3 is TGTGCCAGCTCGGCTGGAAATAACTATGGCTACACCTTC. Its translation is CASSAGNNYGYTF.

In its sample, this clone was seen once. Other nucleotide sequences from this sample produce the same CDR3. The chain joins TRBV12-3 or TRBV12-4 to TRBJ1-1, with D unclear. V was trimmed by 5 bases and J by 0 bases, leaving 4 bases between them. The CDR3 covers 12 residues. As DNA, the CDR3 is TGTGCCAGCAGTCCTCTGAACACTGAAGCTTTCTTT. Its translation: CASSPLNTEAFF.